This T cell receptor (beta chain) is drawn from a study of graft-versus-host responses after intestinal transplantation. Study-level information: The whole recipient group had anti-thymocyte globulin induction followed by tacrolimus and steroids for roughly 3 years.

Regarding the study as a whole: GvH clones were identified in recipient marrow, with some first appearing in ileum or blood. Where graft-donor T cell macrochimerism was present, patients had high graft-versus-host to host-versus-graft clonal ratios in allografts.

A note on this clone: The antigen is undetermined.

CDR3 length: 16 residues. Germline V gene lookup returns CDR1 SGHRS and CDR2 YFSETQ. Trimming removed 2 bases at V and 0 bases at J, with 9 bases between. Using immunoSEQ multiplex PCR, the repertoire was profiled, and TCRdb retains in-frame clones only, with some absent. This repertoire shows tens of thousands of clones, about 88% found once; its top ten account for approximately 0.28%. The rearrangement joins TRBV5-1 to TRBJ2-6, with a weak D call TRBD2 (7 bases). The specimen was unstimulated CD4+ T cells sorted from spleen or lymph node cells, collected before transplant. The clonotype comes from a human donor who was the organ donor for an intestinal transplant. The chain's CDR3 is CASSLGGGSGANVLTF. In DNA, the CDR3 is TGCGCCAGCAGCTTAGGGGGGGGCTCTGGGGCCAACGTCCTGACTTTC.